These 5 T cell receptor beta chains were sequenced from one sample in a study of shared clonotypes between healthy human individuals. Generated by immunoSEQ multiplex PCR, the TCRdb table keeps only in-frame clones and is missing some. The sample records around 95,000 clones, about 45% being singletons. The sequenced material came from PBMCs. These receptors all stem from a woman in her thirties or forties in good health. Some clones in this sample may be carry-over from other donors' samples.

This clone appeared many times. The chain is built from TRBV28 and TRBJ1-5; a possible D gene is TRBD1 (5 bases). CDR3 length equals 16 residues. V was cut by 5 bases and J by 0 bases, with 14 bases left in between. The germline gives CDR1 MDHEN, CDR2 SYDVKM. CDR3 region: CASSHPGGYSNQPQHF. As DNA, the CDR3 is TGTGCCAGCAGTCACCCTGGGGGATATAGCAATCAGCCCCAGCATTTT.

The CDR3 sequence is CASSPGDLFTGELFF. DNA of the CDR3: TGTGCCAGCAGCCCCGGGGACCTGTTTACCGGGGAGCTGTTTTTT. This chain connects TRBV9 to TRBJ2-2; tentatively, D is TRBD1 or TRBD2 (5 bases each). This CDR3 comprises 15 residues. Germline loops: CDR1 SGDLS, CDR2 YYNGEE. V lost 4 bases to trimming and J lost 5 bases, with 15 bases between them.

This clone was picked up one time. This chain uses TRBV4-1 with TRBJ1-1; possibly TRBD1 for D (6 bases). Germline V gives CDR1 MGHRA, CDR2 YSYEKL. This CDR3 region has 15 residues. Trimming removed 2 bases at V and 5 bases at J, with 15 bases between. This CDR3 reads CASSQRIQGKTEAFF. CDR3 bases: TGCGCCAGCAGCCAAAGGATTCAGGGGAAAACTGAAGCTTTCTTT.

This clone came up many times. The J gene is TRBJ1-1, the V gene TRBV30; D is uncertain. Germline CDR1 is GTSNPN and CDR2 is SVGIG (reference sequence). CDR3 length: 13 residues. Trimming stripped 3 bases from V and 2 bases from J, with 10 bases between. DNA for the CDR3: TGTGCCTGGAGCCATTTCGGCAACACTGAAGCTTTCTTT. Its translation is CAWSHFGNTEAFF. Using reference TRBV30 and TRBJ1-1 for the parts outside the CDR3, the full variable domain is SQTIHQWPATLVQPVGSPLSLECTVEGTSNPNLYWYRQAAGRGLQLLFYSVGIGQISSEVPQNLSASRPQDRQFILSSKKLLLSDSGFYLCAWSHFGNTEAFFGQGTRLTVV.

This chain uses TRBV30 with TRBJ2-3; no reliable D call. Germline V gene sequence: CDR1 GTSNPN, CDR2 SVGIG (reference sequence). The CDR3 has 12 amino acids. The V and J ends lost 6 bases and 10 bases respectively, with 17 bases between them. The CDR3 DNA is TGTGCCTGTCTCACCAACTACGCTCCGCAGTATTTT. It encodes CACLTNYAPQYF.